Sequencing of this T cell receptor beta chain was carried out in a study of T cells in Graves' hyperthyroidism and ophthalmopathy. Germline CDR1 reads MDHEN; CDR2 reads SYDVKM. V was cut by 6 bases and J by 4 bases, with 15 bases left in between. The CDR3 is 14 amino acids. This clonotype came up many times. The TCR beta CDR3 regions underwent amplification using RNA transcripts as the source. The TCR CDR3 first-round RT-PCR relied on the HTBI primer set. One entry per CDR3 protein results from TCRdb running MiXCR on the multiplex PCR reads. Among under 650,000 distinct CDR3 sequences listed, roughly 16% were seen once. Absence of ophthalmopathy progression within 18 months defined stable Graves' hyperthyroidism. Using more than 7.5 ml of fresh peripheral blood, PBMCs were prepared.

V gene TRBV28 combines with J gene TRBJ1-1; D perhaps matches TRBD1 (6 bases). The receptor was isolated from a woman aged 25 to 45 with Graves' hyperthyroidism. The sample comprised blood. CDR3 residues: CASSAYRVRTEAFF. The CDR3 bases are TGTGCCAGCAGCGCCTACAGGGTTCGCACTGAAGCTTTCTTT.